A selection of T cell receptor beta chains follows, all from one sample in a study of cytomegalovirus exposure and HLA in healthy donors. Generated by immunoSEQ multiplex PCR, the TCRdb table keeps only in-frame clones and is missing some. Of roughly 110,000 clones listed, 70% to 80% were seen once; the top ten hold 3% to 4%. The sample was PBMCs. The receptors were sampled from a man aged 60 to 75 in good health and CMV-seronegative. Each CDR3 is given with its conserved first and last residue. Each record gives: J gene, D gene, clone size, V gene, CDR3 protein, CDR3 DNA. A D gene is named only where the DNA matches it firmly. Size values are once, few and many counts, or a class for expanded clones, and some rows have none.

>TRBJ2-5|-|-|TRBV7-9
CASSLQETQYF
TGTGCCAGCAGCCTACAAGAGACCCAGTACTTC
>TRBJ2-2|TRBD1|-|TRBV5-1
CASSLAGQQDRGLWTGELFF
TGCGCCAGCAGCTTGGCGGGTCAACAGGACAGGGGATTGTGGACCGGGGAGCTGTTTTTT
>TRBJ1-5|-|few|TRBV7-8
CASSLERRSYSNQPQHF
TGTGCCAGCAGCTTAGAGCGGAGATCATATAGCAATCAGCCCCAGCATTTT
>TRBJ1-2|-|-|TRBV25-1
CASSNGYGYTF
TGTGCCAGCAGTAACGGTTATGGCTACACCTTC
>TRBJ1-1|TRBD1|-|TRBV5-1
CASSGGQSNTEAFF
TGCGCCAGCAGCGGGGGACAGTCGAACACTGAAGCTTTCTTT
>TRBJ2-7|-|-|TRBV19
CASSIGPSEGARTYEQYF
TGTGCCAGTAGTATAGGGCCGTCGGAAGGGGCGCGGACCTACGAGCAGTACTTC
>TRBJ1-1|TRBD1|once|TRBV7-9
CASSIRDRGVTEAFF
TGTGCCAGCAGCATCCGGGACAGGGGGGTCACTGAAGCTTTCTTT
>TRBJ2-7|TRBD1|-|TRBV9
CASSRGRSYEQYF
TGTGCCAGCAGCAGGGGGCGATCCTACGAGCAGTACTTC
>TRBJ2-3|TRBD2|-|TRBV7-2
CASSPRRSGGTDTQYF
TGTGCCAGCAGCCCCCGGAGGAGCGGGGGCACAGATACGCAGTATTTT
>TRBJ2-3|-|-|TRBV5-5
CASRLGNRPGDTQYF
TGTGCCAGCAGACTGGGTAACCGACCGGGGGATACGCAGTATTTT
>TRBJ1-4|-|-|TRBV5-1
CASSLGSGGGYEKLFF
TGCGCCAGCAGCTTGGGGTCTGGTGGAGGTTATGAAAAACTGTTTTTT
>TRBJ1-1|-|-|TRBV6-1
CASSLYPVGGTEAFF
TGTGCCAGCAGCTTATACCCCGTGGGGGGGACTGAAGCTTTCTTT
>TRBJ2-7|-|-|TRBV7-2
CASSLAGRMSSYEQYF
TGTGCCAGCAGCTTAGCGGGGAGGATGAGCTCCTACGAGCAGTACTTC
>TRBJ1-4|-|few|TRBV4-3
CASSQSGTNNEKLFF
TGCGCCAGCAGCCAGTCCGGGACAAATAATGAAAAACTGTTTTTT
>TRBJ1-1|-|-|TRBV18
CASSTTVNTEAFF
TGTGCCAGCTCAACGACAGTGAACACTGAAGCTTTCTTT
>TRBJ2-3|TRBD1|-|TRBV6-1
CASSARDRGTDTQYF
TGTGCCAGCAGTGCGCGGGACAGGGGAACAGATACGCAGTATTTT
>TRBJ1-2|-|-|TRBV14
CASSPPGHVPYGYTF
TGTGCCAGCAGCCCACCGGGACATGTTCCATATGGCTACACCTTC
>TRBJ2-1|TRBD2|-|TRBV5-8
CASSLVAGGARSEQFF
TGTGCCAGCAGCTTGGTCGCGGGGGGGGCTCGGTCTGAGCAGTTCTTC